Listed below are T cell receptor beta chains from one sample, sequenced in a study of siplizumab effects on memory and regulatory T cells. Their target antigens are unknown. Assay used: immunoSEQ multiplex PCR; TCRdb lists only in-frame clones, some missing. The data show under 20,000 clones, 40% to 55% seen once. Specimen: CFSE-low (dividing) CD4+ T cells sorted from an allogeneic mixed lymphocyte reaction. The source of these receptors is a human donor in good health; the cells came from an allogeneic mixed lymphocyte reaction. Both conserved end residues are part of each CDR3. A D gene is named only where the DNA matches it firmly. The size field is filled for only some rows; it gives once, few, many or a size class.

CDR3 protein: CASSVDPNYGYTF
CDR3 DNA: TGTGCCAGCAGTGTCGACCCGAACTATGGCTACACCTTC
J gene: TRBJ1-2
D gene: -
V gene: TRBV9
clone size: -

CDR3 protein: CASSRVNTEAFF
CDR3 DNA: TGTGCCAGTAGCCGGGTCAACACTGAAGCTTTCTTT
J gene: TRBJ1-1
D gene: -
V gene: TRBV6-1
clone size: few

CDR3 protein: CAISDGLGRNSNQPQHF
CDR3 DNA: TGTGCCATCAGTGACGGTTTGGGGAGAAATAGCAATCAGCCCCAGCATTTT
J gene: TRBJ1-5
D gene: -
V gene: TRBV10-3
clone size: medium-sized

CDR3 protein: CASSLGTGAAFF
CDR3 DNA: TGTGCCAGCAGCTTAGGTACGGGGGCTGCTTTCTTT
J gene: TRBJ1-1
D gene: -
V gene: TRBV7-9
clone size: few

CDR3 protein: CAISPVGITDYGYTF
CDR3 DNA: TGTGCCATCAGCCCTGTCGGTATAACAGACTATGGCTACACCTTC
J gene: TRBJ1-2
D gene: -
V gene: TRBV10-3
clone size: medium-sized

CDR3 protein: CASSWGRRYNSPLHF
CDR3 DNA: TGTGCCAGCAGTTGGGGCAGGAGATATAATTCACCCCTCCACTTT
J gene: TRBJ1-6
D gene: -
V gene: TRBV28
clone size: -

CDR3 protein: CASSHGGGRGEQFF
CDR3 DNA: TGCGCCAGCAGCCATGGGGGGGGTCGGGGAGAGCAGTTCTTC
J gene: TRBJ2-1
D gene: TRBD2
V gene: TRBV4-1
clone size: -

CDR3 protein: CASSLDGNSPLHF
CDR3 DNA: TGTGCCAGCAGTTTAGACGGAAATTCACCCCTCCACTTT
J gene: TRBJ1-6
D gene: -
V gene: TRBV28
clone size: few

CDR3 protein: CASSPQRQGDNSPLHF
CDR3 DNA: TGTGCCAGCTCGCCCCAGCGACAGGGGGATAATTCACCCCTCCACTTT
J gene: TRBJ1-6
D gene: TRBD1
V gene: TRBV18
clone size: -

CDR3 protein: CASSVTQETTQYF
CDR3 DNA: TGCGCCAGCAGTGTAACGCAGGAAACGACCCAGTACTTC
J gene: TRBJ2-5
D gene: -
V gene: TRBV10-1
clone size: medium-sized

CDR3 protein: CASSMAQSGANVLTF
CDR3 DNA: TGTGCCAGTAGTATGGCGCAGTCTGGGGCCAACGTCCTGACTTTC
J gene: TRBJ2-6
D gene: -
V gene: TRBV19
clone size: -

CDR3 protein: CASEQGHSPLHF
CDR3 DNA: TGTGCCAGCGAACAGGGACATTCACCCCTCCACTTT
J gene: TRBJ1-6
D gene: -
V gene: TRBV2
clone size: -

CDR3 protein: CASRSDRDADTQYF
CDR3 DNA: TGTGCCAGCAGAAGTGACAGGGATGCCGATACGCAGTATTTT
J gene: TRBJ2-3
D gene: TRBD1
V gene: TRBV7-2
clone size: -

CDR3 protein: CAAGGVGDAFF
CDR3 DNA: TGTGCCGCCGGGGGAGTGGGGGATGCTTTCTTT
J gene: TRBJ1-1
D gene: -
V gene: TRBV10-3
clone size: -

CDR3 protein: CASSLRSSGANVLTF
CDR3 DNA: TGTGCCAGCAGCTTGAGGAGCTCTGGGGCCAACGTCCTGACTTTC
J gene: TRBJ2-6
D gene: -
V gene: TRBV5-4
clone size: -

CDR3 protein: CASSPSQGATHEQYF
CDR3 DNA: TGTGCCAGCAGTCCCTCACAGGGGGCGACGCACGAGCAGTACTTC
J gene: TRBJ2-7
D gene: TRBD1
V gene: TRBV28
clone size: -

CDR3 protein: CASKTGLYEQYF
CDR3 DNA: TGCGCCAGTAAGACAGGGCTGTACGAGCAGTACTTC
J gene: TRBJ2-7
D gene: TRBD1
V gene: TRBV10-1
clone size: -